This entry lists 5 T cell receptor beta chains sequenced from one sample in a study of T-cell memory formation after mild COVID-19. TCRdb recomputed calls from the 5' RACE reads with MiXCR, one row per CDR3 protein. Counted here are about 110,000 distinct CDR3 sequences, 18% occurring once; the ten biggest clones make up about 6%. Sequencing input: PBMCs or a T cell subset sorted from them (not recorded which). The receptors were gathered from a man aged 18 to 30 who had mild COVID-19 (a few samples of this study predate the infection). Cell type and time point are not known.

The chain links TRBV30 to TRBJ2-5; 9 bases map to TRBD2. CDR1 is GTSNPN, CDR2 SVGIG, per germline (reference sequence). The J segment lost 5 bases and the V segment lost 7 bases, leaving 11 bases of the junction unmatched. This CDR3 is 14 amino acids long. The CDR3 DNA is TGTGCCTACCAGCTAGCGGGGAGATCGGAGACCCAGTACTTC. Amino acid sequence: CAYQLAGRSETQYF.

Concerning this clonotype: A much larger clone differs from this one at a single base, so this may be a read error. This rearrangement joins TRBV7-3 to TRBJ2-1; D is perhaps TRBD1 (6 bases). V lost 2 bases and J 0 bases, leaving 8 bases between the germline ends. Germline assignment: CDR1 SGHTA and CDR2 FQGTGA. This CDR3 has 15 residues. This chain's CDR3 is CASSLGGDSYNEQFF. CDR3 nucleotide sequence: TGTGCCAGCAGCTTAGGGGGCGACTCCTACAATGAGCAGTTCTTC.

This clonotype was seen just once. V and J are TRBV7-2 and TRBJ1-2; 10 bases fit TRBD1. This CDR3 has 13 residues. V lost 3 bases, J lost 10 bases, and 5 bases stayed unmatched. Looked up from germline, CDR1 is SGHTA and CDR2 is FQGNSA. CDR3 protein: CASSFSGQGYYTF. The DNA for the CDR3 is TGTGCCAGCAGCTTCTCGGGACAGGGGTACTACACCTTC.

The V gene is TRBV5-1, the J gene TRBJ2-2, with D possibly being TRBD1 or TRBD2 (5 bases each). The CDR3 loop spans 13 amino acids. Per germline, CDR1 SGHRS and CDR2 YFSETQ. Trimming cost V 7 bases and J 6 bases, with 13 bases left between them. The CDR3 DNA reads as TGCGCCAGCCGCCCTGTGGGGGCCGGGGAGCTGTTTTTT. This translates into CASRPVGAGELFF.

The chain is built from TRBV24-1 and TRBJ1-4; 8 nucleotides line up with TRBD1. The CDR3 has 18 residues. V lost 3 bases and J lost 1; bases outside the gene matches: 9. The V gene's germline CDR1 is KGHDR and CDR2 SFDVKD. CDR3 sequence reads: CATSDPRATGGTNEKLFF. Here the CDR3 DNA reads TGTGCCACCAGTGATCCTAGAGCAACAGGGGGAACTAATGAAAAACTGTTTTTT.